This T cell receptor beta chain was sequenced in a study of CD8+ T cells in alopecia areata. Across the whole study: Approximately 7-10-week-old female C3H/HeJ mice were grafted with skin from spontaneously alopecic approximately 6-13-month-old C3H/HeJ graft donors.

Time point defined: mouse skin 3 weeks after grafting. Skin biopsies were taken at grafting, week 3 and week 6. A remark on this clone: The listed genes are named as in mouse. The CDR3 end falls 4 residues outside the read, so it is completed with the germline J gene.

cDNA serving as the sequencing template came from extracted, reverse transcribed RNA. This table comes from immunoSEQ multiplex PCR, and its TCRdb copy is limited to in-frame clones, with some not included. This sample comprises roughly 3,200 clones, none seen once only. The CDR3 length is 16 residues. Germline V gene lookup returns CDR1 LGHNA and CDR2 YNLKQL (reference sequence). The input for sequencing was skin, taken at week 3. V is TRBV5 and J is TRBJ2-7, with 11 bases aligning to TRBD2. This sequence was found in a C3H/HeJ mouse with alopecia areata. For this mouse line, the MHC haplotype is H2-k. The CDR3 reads CASSPSLTGGAYEQYF. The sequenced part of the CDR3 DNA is TGTGCCAGCAGCCCCTCCCTTACTGGGGGGGCATAT.